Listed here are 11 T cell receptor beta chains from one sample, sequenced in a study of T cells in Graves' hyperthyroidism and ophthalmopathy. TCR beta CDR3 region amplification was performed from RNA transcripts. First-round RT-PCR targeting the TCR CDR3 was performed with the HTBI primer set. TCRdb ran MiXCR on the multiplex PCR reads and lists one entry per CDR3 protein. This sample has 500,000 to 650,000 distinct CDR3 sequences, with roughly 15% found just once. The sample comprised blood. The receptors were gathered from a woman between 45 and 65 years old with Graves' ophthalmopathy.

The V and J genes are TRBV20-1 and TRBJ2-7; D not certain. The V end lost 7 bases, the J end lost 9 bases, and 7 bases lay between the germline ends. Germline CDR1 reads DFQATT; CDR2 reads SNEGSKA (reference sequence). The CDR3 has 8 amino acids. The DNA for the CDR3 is TGCAGTGTTTCTGGGCAGTACTTC. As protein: CSVSGQYF.

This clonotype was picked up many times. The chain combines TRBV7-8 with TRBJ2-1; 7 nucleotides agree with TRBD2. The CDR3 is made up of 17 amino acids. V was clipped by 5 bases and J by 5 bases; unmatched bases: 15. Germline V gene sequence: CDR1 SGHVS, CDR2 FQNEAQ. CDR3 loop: CASSPRAGERWDNEQFF. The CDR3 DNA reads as TGTGCCAGCAGCCCTAGGGCGGGAGAAAGGTGGGACAATGAGCAGTTCTTC.

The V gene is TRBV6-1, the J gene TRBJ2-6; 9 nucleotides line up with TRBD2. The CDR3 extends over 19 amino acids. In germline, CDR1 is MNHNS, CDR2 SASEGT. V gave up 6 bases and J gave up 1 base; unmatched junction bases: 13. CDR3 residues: CASRPQRISGSSGANVLTF. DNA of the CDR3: TGTGCCAGCAGACCACAACGGATTAGCGGGAGTTCTGGGGCCAACGTCCTGACTTTC.

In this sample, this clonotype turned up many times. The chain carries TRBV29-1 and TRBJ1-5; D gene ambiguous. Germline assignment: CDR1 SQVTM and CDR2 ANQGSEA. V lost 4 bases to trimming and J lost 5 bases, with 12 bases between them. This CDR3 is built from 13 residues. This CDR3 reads CSVGKGKDQPQHF. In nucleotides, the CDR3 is TGCAGCGTTGGTAAGGGTAAGGATCAGCCCCAGCATTTT.

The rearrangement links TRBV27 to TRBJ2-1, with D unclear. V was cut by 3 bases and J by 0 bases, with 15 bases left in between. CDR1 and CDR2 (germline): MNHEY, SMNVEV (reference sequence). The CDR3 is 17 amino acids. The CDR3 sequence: CASSFSPHGRSYNEQFF. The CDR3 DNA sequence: TGTGCCAGCAGTTTCTCCCCTCATGGGCGCTCCTACAATGAGCAGTTCTTC.

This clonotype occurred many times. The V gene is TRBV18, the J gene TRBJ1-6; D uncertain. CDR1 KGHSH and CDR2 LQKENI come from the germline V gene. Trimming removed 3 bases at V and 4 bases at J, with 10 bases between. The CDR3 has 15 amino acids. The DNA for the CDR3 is TGTGCCAGCTCACCCTCGGACGGATATAATTCACCCCTCCACTTT. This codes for CASSPSDGYNSPLHF.

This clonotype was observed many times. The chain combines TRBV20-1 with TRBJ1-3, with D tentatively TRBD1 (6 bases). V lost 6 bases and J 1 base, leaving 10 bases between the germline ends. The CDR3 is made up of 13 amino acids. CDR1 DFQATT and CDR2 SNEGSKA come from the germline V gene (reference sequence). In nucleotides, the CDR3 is TGCAGTGCCCTGGACAGATCTGGAAACACCATATATTTT. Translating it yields CSALDRSGNTIYF.

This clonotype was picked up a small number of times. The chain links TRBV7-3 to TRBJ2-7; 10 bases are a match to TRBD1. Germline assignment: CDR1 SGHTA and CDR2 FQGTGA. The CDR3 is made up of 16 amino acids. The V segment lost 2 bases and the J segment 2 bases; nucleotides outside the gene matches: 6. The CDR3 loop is CASSLETGTGAYEQYF. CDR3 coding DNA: TGTGCCAGCAGCTTAGAGACCGGGACAGGGGCCTACGAGCAGTACTTC.

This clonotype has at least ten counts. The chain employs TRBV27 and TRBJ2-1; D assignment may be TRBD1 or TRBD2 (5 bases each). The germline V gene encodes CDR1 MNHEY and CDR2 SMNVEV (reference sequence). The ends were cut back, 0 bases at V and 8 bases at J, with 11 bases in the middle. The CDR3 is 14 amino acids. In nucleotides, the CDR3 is TGTGCCAGCAGTTTATCGGGACGTGGGGATGAGCAGTTCTTC. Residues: CASSLSGRGDEQFF.

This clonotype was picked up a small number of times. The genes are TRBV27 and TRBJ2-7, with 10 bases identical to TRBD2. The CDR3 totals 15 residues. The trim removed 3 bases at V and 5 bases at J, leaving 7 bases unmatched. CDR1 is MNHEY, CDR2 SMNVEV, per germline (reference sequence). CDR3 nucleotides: TGTGCCAGCAGTTTTTGGGCTAGCGGGAGCGACGAGCAGTACTTC. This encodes CASSFWASGSDEQYF.

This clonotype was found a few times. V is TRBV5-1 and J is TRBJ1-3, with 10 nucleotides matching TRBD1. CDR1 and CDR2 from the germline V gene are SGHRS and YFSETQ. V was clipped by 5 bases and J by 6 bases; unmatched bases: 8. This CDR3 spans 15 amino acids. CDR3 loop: CASSSGTGASNTIYF. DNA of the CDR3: TGCGCCAGCAGTTCCGGGACAGGGGCTTCAAACACCATATATTTT.